The T cell receptor beta chain under discussion was sequenced for a study of regulatory T cells in long-lasting Graves disease. The sample's time point: newly diagnosed GD, antithyroid drugs for less than 3 months. RNA isolated from PBMCs was used to make the TCR library. Roughly 9.2-milliliter peripheral blood samples went into EDTA tubes. Looked up from germline, CDR1 is MDHEN and CDR2 is SYDVKM. V dropped 10 bases and J dropped 5 bases, with 10 bases sitting between them. This CDR3 is built from 11 residues. This clonotype was seen many times. Building of the TCR beta libraries involved iRepertoire HTBI primers and Arm-PCR of CDR3 regions. TCRdb reanalysed the multiplex PCR reads using MiXCR and keeps one entry per CDR3 protein. The sample lists around 330,000 distinct CDR3 sequences, 15% to 20% seen once, with around 37% in the top ten.

The receptor comes from a female donor with Graves disease. Specimen: peripheral blood mononuclear cells (PBMCs), collected at new diagnosis, from a patient treated with antithyroid drugs. This chain uses TRBV28 with TRBJ2-3, with D uncertain. CDR3 region: CATNSGDTQYF. The CDR3 DNA follows: TGTGCCACGAACTCAGGAGATACGCAGTATTTT.